Here is one T cell receptor (beta chain) with its context. The antigen is not known. Trimming removed 0 bases at V and 7 bases at J, with 5 bases between. Per the germline V gene, CDR1 is SGDLS and CDR2 is YYNGEE. The CDR3 has 13 residues. The time point denotes: week 47, end of study. Each vaccine dose was 300 ug of mutant IDH1 20-mer peptide, with topical imiquimod. This sample was taken from a study of a mutant IDH1 vaccine in newly diagnosed glioma. Background on the study: Patients began vaccination 4-6 weeks after radiotherapy alone, or with temozolomide cycles.

The protocol was immunoSEQ multiplex PCR, while the TCRdb copy is restricted to in-frame clones and leaves out a portion. The table shows 30,000 to 40,000 clones, with around nine tenths occurring only once. The receptor's source is a man aged 35 to 55 with glioma. Sequencing used PBMCs, obtained from a glioma patient whose treatment included an IDH1 peptide vaccine. The chain links TRBV9 to TRBJ1-6; D not resolved. The CDR3 bases are TGTGCCAGCAGCGTAGAGGTGAATTCACCCCTCCACTTT. Translation gives CASSVEVNSPLHF.